This T cell receptor (beta chain) was sequenced during a study of blood T cell repertoires in COVID-19. Study overall: Specimens from acute and convalescent COVID-19 originated in the United States, Italy and Spain.

The V and J ends lost 5 bases and 7 bases respectively, with 9 bases between them. CDR3 length: 12 amino acids. This clone was recorded a few times. Original methodology: Quantification of nucleated cells was approximated via reference gene primer amplification. Profiling relied on immunoSEQ multiplex PCR, and the TCRdb table lists in-frame clones only, not all of them. V and J calls and clone size are as listed in that table; D and trimming were resolved from the DNA. The sample lists approximately 410,000 clones, 86% occurring once. The source is a woman in her twenties or thirties with active or convalescent COVID-19. The sequencing input was peripheral blood. This rearrangement joins TRBV12-3 or TRBV12-4 to TRBJ1-5; a possible D gene is TRBD1 (5 bases). CDR3 region: CASSPGCQPQHF. The CDR3 DNA follows: TGTGCCAGCAGTCCAGGGTGCCAGCCCCAGCATTTT.